This TCR beta chain was profiled in a study of OX40 agonist ivuxolimab in advanced cancers. From germline, CDR1 is SGHTA and CDR2 FQGNSA. V was pared by 4 bases and J by 8 bases, with 8 bases between. The CDR3 is made up of 11 amino acids. Produced via immunoSEQ multiplex PCR; TCRdb's table is partial and in-frame only. The sample lists more than 70,000 clones, about 89% occurring once. This TCR was recovered from an adult with an advanced solid tumor such as melanoma, head and neck, liver or kidney cancer. The sequences come from CD4+ or CD8+ T cells sorted from blood, collected in a trial of the OX40 agonist ivuxolimab. The chain employs TRBV7-2 and TRBJ1-2; D unresolved. CDR3 coding DNA: TGTGCCAGCAGCTCCCGTGAAGGCTACACCTTC. Its translation: CASSSREGYTF.